The text below deals with one TCR beta chain. Its antigen is not identified. Here the CDR3 omits its conserved ending phenylalanine or tryptophan, so a read error is the likely source. These data are taken from a study of read filtering for tumor transcriptome and immune sequencing. Study details: Mean patient age was approximately 66 years, range 47 to 80; around 17 male, 12 to 15 female.

The CDR3 sequence is 15 residues long. V lost 8 bases, J lost 1 base, and 7 bases stayed unmatched. This library used roughly 370 ng RNA and molecular barcoded adaptors spanning alpha/delta and beta/gamma chains. TCRdb redid the calling of the reads with MiXCR, one entry per CDR3 protein. The sample shows tens of thousands of distinct CDR3 sequences, approximately 12% of them seen only once. Study findings and constraints: The CD138-negative fraction was mixed bone marrow immune cells, not pure T cells.

V usage is TRBV12-3 or TRBV12-4 and J usage is TRBJ2-1; TRBD1 aligns across 8 bases. The TCR originated in a donor aged 40 or older with multiple myeloma. Sequencing was performed on a population of CD138-negative cells sorted from bone marrow. In nucleotides, the CDR3 is TGTGCCAGCGCTCCCGGGACAGGTTCCTACAATGAGCAGTTCTCC. Translating gives CASAPGTGSYNEQFS.